This T cell receptor (beta chain) derives from a study of blood T cell repertoires in COVID-19. Study in general: The origin of the acute and convalescent COVID-19 samples was the United States, Italy and Spain. PBMCs, B-cell-depleted T cells, or T cells were the source of the cDNA or gDNA that made up the material.

In the study's own analysis: Nucleated cell counts were estimated from reference gene primer amplification. TCRdb's copy holds only in-frame clones and misses some; the assay was immunoSEQ multiplex PCR. The V and J calls and the clone size are those of that table, but D and trimming were determined from the DNA. This sample yields 150,000 or so clones, of which about four fifths are seen a single time; less than 30% belongs to the top ten. Per germline, CDR1 KGHSH and CDR2 LQKENI. The CDR3 length is 16 residues. The ends were cut back, 0 bases at V and 1 base at J, with 10 bases in the middle. The TCR was taken from a woman in her sixties or seventies with acute or convalescent COVID-19. The chain is built from TRBV18 and TRBJ1-5, with D hard to call. Sequences were obtained from peripheral blood. The CDR3: CASSPPSRRSNQPQHF. CDR3 in DNA: TGTGCCAGCTCACCACCGTCCAGGAGGAGCAATCAGCCCCAGCATTTT.